One and the same sample provided the 5 T cell receptor beta chains below, sequenced in a study of vaccination and CD4 T cells after COVID-19. The Oncomine TCR Beta short-read assay generated sequence data from the DNA of cultured CD4+ T cells. Using its own MiXCR run on the PCR reads, TCRdb lists one record per CDR3 protein. The data hold about 21,000 distinct CDR3 sequences, with about 40% observed a single time. Treatment described: approximately 11-day PBMC culture with coronavirus spike peptide pools or control peptides (ViraFEST assay). These receptors lack a known antigen. The input for sequencing was CD4+ T cells from blood, cultured in vitro, taken before SARS-CoV-2 vaccination. All receptors derive from a human donor who had recovered from COVID-19.

This clonotype was observed a few times. This chain uses TRBV11-3 with TRBJ2-2, with D perhaps matching TRBD1 (6 bases). Germline loops: CDR1 SGHNT, CDR2 YENEEA. CDR3 length: 17 residues. V was shortened by 4 bases and J by 3 bases, with 18 bases between the two germline ends. The CDR3 DNA follows: TGTGCCAGCAGCTCTGGACCGACAGGCTTGTACACCGGGGAGCTGTTTTTT. As protein: CASSSGPTGLYTGELFF.

The chain has TRBV20-1 and TRBJ1-2; no clear D gene. This CDR3 has 11 residues. Germline V CDR1 and CDR2: DFQATT, SNEGSKA (reference sequence). V was clipped by 4 bases and J by 7 bases, with 10 bases between them. The CDR3 is CSATGSGGYTF. The CDR3 region has the DNA TGCAGTGCTACGGGCTCCGGTGGCTACACCTTC.

The V call is TRBV5-6, the J call TRBJ2-7; the D is unclear. This CDR3 is built from 13 residues. V lost 4 bases, J lost 5 bases, and 13 bases lay in between. Germline-derived CDR1 and CDR2 are SGHDT and YYEEEE. The CDR3 region is CASSGIRVHEQYF. CDR3 sequence (DNA): TGTGCCAGCAGCGGAATAAGAGTCCACGAGCAGTACTTC. Drawing the rest from reference TRBV5-6 and TRBJ2-7, the complete variable domain is DAGVTQSPTHLIKTRGQQVTLRCSPKSGHDTVSWYQQALGQGPQFIFQYYEEEERQRGNFPDRFSGHQFPNYSSELNVNALLLGDSALYLCASSGIRVHEQYFGPGTRLTVT.

This clonotype was detected only a few times. The chain joins TRBV20-1 to TRBJ2-6, with a weak D call TRBD2 (6 bases). The CDR3 spans 17 residues. The germline V gene encodes CDR1 DFQATT and CDR2 SNEGSKA (reference sequence). Trimming stripped 4 bases from V and 4 bases from J, with 20 bases between. CDR3 nucleotides: TGCAGTGCTATCTGGGCGGGGACCCCTTGGGGGGCCAACGTCCTGACTTTC. Amino acid sequence: CSAIWAGTPWGANVLTF.

This clonotype has only a few counts. This chain uses TRBV7-8 with TRBJ1-5; D is possibly TRBD1 (5 bases). Trimming removed 1 base from V and 3 bases from J, with 10 bases in between. Germline V gives CDR1 SGHVS, CDR2 FQNEAQ. The CDR3 has 15 amino acids. The chain's CDR3 is CASSLGGGDNQPQHF. The CDR3 DNA reads as TGTGCCAGCAGCTTAGGTGGGGGGGACAATCAGCCCCAGCATTTT.